Listed below are T cell receptor beta chains from one sample, sequenced in a study of identical twins. TCRdb itself ran the 5' RACE reads through MiXCR, one entry per CDR3 protein. Here the sample spans fewer than 250,000 distinct CDR3 sequences, approximately 7% being singletons. The sample was also linked to a second study, of yellow fever vaccine responses in identical twins.

The sample comprised memory (CD45RO+) T cells sorted from blood. The receptor source for this set is a woman aged 18-35 years in good health. The CDR3 runs from the conserved cysteine through the conserved F or W. The order of the fields is V gene, J gene, D gene, clone size, CDR3 DNA, CDR3 protein. The D gene is left open where the match is weak. Expanded clones are given a class, and other clones once, few, many or no size at all.

>TRBV28|TRBJ2-3|-|-
TGTGCCAGCAGTAGAGGGACCGGGTTAATCACAGATACGCAGTATTTT
CASSRGTGLITDTQYF
>TRBV11-2|TRBJ2-1|TRBD1|few
TGTGCCAGCCAGGGACAGGGGGTAAATGAGCAGTTCTTC
CASQGQGVNEQFF
>TRBV15|TRBJ2-3|-|many
TGTGCCACCAGCAGAGGTCCCGGCACAGATACGCAGTATTTT
CATSRGPGTDTQYF
>TRBV15|TRBJ2-1|-|few
TGTGCCACCAGCAGAGTCTTGGTTAATGAGCAGTTCTTC
CATSRVLVNEQFF
>TRBV5-1|TRBJ1-1|-|-
TGCGCCAGCAGCTTGGGTTGGAAGGGGAACACTGAAGCTTTCTTT
CASSLGWKGNTEAFF
>TRBV6-5|TRBJ2-7|-|few
TGTGCCAGCAGGAATGGAGATGAGCAGTACTTC
CASRNGDEQYF
>TRBV3-1|TRBJ2-1|TRBD2|-
TGTGCCAGCAGCCAAGGGCTAGCGGGAGTGTCTGAGCAGTTCTTC
CASSQGLAGVSEQFF
>TRBV9|TRBJ2-3|-|-
TGTGCCAGCAGCACAAGCAGGTGGGCTACGCAGTATTTT
CASSTSRWATQYF
>TRBV2|TRBJ2-1|TRBD2|many
TGTGCCAGCAGCCCGAGCGGGGGGTCCTACAATGAGCAGTTCTTC
CASSPSGGSYNEQFF
>TRBV20-1|TRBJ1-1|-|many
TGCAGTGCCATCTATCAGGTTGGCACTGAAGCTTTCTTT
CSAIYQVGTEAFF
>TRBV7-9|TRBJ2-3|TRBD2|few
TGTGCCAGCAGGATGACTAGCGGGACCCACACAGATACGCAGTATTTT
CASRMTSGTHTDTQYF
>TRBV15|TRBJ2-1|TRBD2|-
TGTGCCACCAGCAGAGATCGTAGGAGAGGGACTAGCTCCTACAATGAGCAGTTCTTC
CATSRDRRRGTSSYNEQFF
>TRBV5-1|TRBJ2-1|-|many
TGCGCCAGCAGCTTGGAAGGGAGAGATTACAATGAGCAGTTCTTC
CASSLEGRDYNEQFF
>TRBV20-1|TRBJ1-6|TRBD1|-
TGCAGTGCTAGGGACAGGGATAATTCACCCCTCCACTTT
CSARDRDNSPLHF
>TRBV3-1|TRBJ1-2|-|many
TGTGCCAGCAGCCAAGGTGGGGACCGACTCTATGGCTACACCTTC
CASSQGGDRLYGYTF
>TRBV3-1|TRBJ2-5|TRBD2|-
TGTGCCAGCAGCCAAAACCCCGGGCTAGCGGGGGGGCAAGAGACCCAGTACTTC
CASSQNPGLAGGQETQYF
>TRBV5-1|TRBJ2-5|TRBD1|-
TGCGCCAGCAGCCAGGACAGGGTTCAACAAGAGACCCAGTACTTC
CASSQDRVQQETQYF
>TRBV2|TRBJ2-1|-|-
TGTGCCAGCGGGGACTTACGATCCTACAATGAGCAGTTCTTC
CASGDLRSYNEQFF
>TRBV5-1|TRBJ2-7|-|many
TGCGCCAGCAGCTTCACTCCCAGGGGGGCGAGGACCTACGAGCAGTACTTC
CASSFTPRGARTYEQYF
>TRBV7-8|TRBJ2-1|TRBD1|many
TGTGCCAGCAGCTTAGTAGACAGGCCCCGGACAGGAAGCTCCTACAATGAGCAGTTCTTC
CASSLVDRPRTGSSYNEQFF
>TRBV5-1|TRBJ1-1|-|many
TGCGCCAGCAGCTTGACAGGGACCATGAACACTGAAGCTTTCTTT
CASSLTGTMNTEAFF
>TRBV10-3|TRBJ2-2|TRBD2|many
TGTGCCATCAGGACAGGACTAGCGGGGACTGCGAACACCGGGGAGCTGTTTTTT
CAIRTGLAGTANTGELFF
>TRBV12-3/TRBV12-4|TRBJ1-1|-|few
TGTGCCAGCAGTTTGTCTCTGGGGCCAGGGGCAACGATGAACACTGAAGCTTTCTTT
CASSLSLGPGATMNTEAFF
>TRBV20-1|TRBJ2-1|TRBD1|-
TGCAGTGCAATAGCAGGGGGCGCGCGGGTTAGAAATGAGCAGTTCTTC
CSAIAGGARVRNEQFF
>TRBV6-1|TRBJ1-6|-|-
TGTGCCAGCAGTGCACAGGGTTATAATTCACCCCTCCACTTT
CASSAQGYNSPLHF
>TRBV11-3|TRBJ1-1|TRBD1|-
TGTGCCAGCAGCTTTGAAGGGGGCAGAGGTACTGAAGCTTTCTTT
CASSFEGGRGTEAFF
>TRBV6-1|TRBJ2-3|-|many
TGTGCCAGCCACAGAGGGGACACAGATACGCAGTATTTT
CASHRGDTDTQYF
>TRBV12-3/TRBV12-4|TRBJ1-2|-|many
TGTGCCAGCAGTCCCCTCGGGTGGGGCTCTGGCTACACCTTC
CASSPLGWGSGYTF
>TRBV20-1|TRBJ2-4|TRBD2|-
TGCAGTGCTAGAACGGGGGGGATCGCCAAAAACATTCAGTACTTC
CSARTGGIAKNIQYF
>TRBV5-6|TRBJ2-7|-|-
TGTGCCAGCAGCTACACCGACTACGAGCAGTACTTC
CASSYTDYEQYF
>TRBV5-1|TRBJ1-2|-|-
TGCGCCAGCAGCTTGGGGGACGATGGCTACACCTTC
CASSLGDDGYTF
>TRBV6-2/TRBV6-3|TRBJ2-5|-|-
TGTGCCAGCAGTCGACAGCCTGATGGAGAGACCCAGTACTTC
CASSRQPDGETQYF
>TRBV7-8|TRBJ2-7|TRBD2|many
TGTGCCAGCAGCTTAGCGTCCCAGCGGGGATCCTACGAGCAGTACTTC
CASSLASQRGSYEQYF
>TRBV12-3/TRBV12-4|TRBJ1-1|-|few
TGTGCCAGCATCCTGGACAAGGGGCCTCTGGGCACTGAAGCTTTCTTT
CASILDKGPLGTEAFF
>TRBV5-1|TRBJ2-3|TRBD2|-
TGCGCCAGCAGCTTTGAAGCGGGATACACAGATACGCAGTATTTT
CASSFEAGYTDTQYF
>TRBV10-3|TRBJ1-1|-|many
TGTGCCATCAGTGATCTCAGGGGCCTGATAGCTTTCTTT
CAISDLRGLIAFF
>TRBV7-3|TRBJ2-1|-|-
TGTGCCAGCAGCCCCCTACTACGCCTAAGCTCCTACAATGAGCAGTTCTTC
CASSPLLRLSSYNEQFF
>TRBV10-1|TRBJ2-1|-|few
TGCGCCAGCAGTGATCCTTCTGGCGGCCACAATGAGCAGTTCTTC
CASSDPSGGHNEQFF
>TRBV2|TRBJ2-5|TRBD1|-
TGTGCCAGCAGTGAACTACAGGGGTGGCAAGAGACCCAGTACTTC
CASSELQGWQETQYF
>TRBV20-1|TRBJ2-7|-|many
TGCAGTGCTAAGGGGAACACTGTCTACGAGCAGTACTTC
CSAKGNTVYEQYF